These T cell receptor beta chains were read from a single sample in a study of blood T cell repertoires in COVID-19. Method: immunoSEQ multiplex PCR; TCRdb's copy keeps in-frame clones and lacks some. The sample gives around 260,000 clones, around 86% of which show up once; more than 1.3% is in the top ten. Sequencing used peripheral blood. The receptors come from a woman aged 40 to 50 who had recovered from COVID-19. Each CDR3 is given without its conserved first and last residue.

j_call | v_call | cdr3_aa
TRBJ1-3 | TRBV6-2/TRBV6-3 | ASSYSGQSYSGNTIY
TRBJ1-1 | TRBV29-1 | SVEDRGTRDTEAF
TRBJ2-6 | TRBV12-3/TRBV12-4 | ATGSGANVLT
TRBJ1-5 | TRBV6-4 | ASILGGQGRTQH
TRBJ1-2 | TRBV6-5 | ASSYLGAETGDGYT
TRBJ2-1 | TRBV18 | ASSPQGTSGTNNEQF
TRBJ2-5 | TRBV9 | ASSVGQGETQY
TRBJ2-1 | TRBV11-3 | ASSDSGGGHWNEQF
TRBJ1-1 | TRBV19 | ASSMRGAIWTEAF
TRBJ2-1 | TRBV27 | ASSRRSSYNEQF
TRBJ2-3 | TRBV29-1 | SVGMGGHTDTQY
TRBJ1-1 | TRBV18 | ASSPFVGRLNTEAF
TRBJ1-4 | TRBV5-1 | ASSLDRGHEKLF
TRBJ2-3 | TRBV6-2/TRBV6-3 | ASSQRGIWTDTQY
TRBJ1-1 | TRBV18 | ASSPGTGAEAF
TRBJ1-1 | TRBV6-5 | ASSYLTRGTEAF
TRBJ1-1 | TRBV25-1 | ASSGDRGTSTEAF
TRBJ2-7 | TRBV21-1 | ASSPRTGMGYEQY
TRBJ2-7 | TRBV6-2/TRBV6-3 | ASSFAREVSYEQY
TRBJ2-7 | TRBV4-1 | ASSQGPSGGRSYEQY
TRBJ2-1 | TRBV11-2 | ASSLSDRAGYNEQF
TRBJ2-7 | TRBV20-1 | SASPGLATLSYEQY
TRBJ2-5 | TRBV29-1 | SADPRGRETQY
TRBJ1-1 | TRBV6-6 | ASSRGTSATSNTEAF
TRBJ1-6 | TRBV6-6 | ASSSTGDNSPLH
TRBJ1-5 | TRBV30 | AWSEGTGSNQPQH
TRBJ1-2 | TRBV5-4 | ASSWLGTGRNYGYT
TRBJ1-2 | TRBV13 | ASSLGQDINYGYT
TRBJ1-3 | TRBV29-1 | SAQTGNTIY
TRBJ1-2 | TRBV5-1 | ASTRGDRGDRNGYT